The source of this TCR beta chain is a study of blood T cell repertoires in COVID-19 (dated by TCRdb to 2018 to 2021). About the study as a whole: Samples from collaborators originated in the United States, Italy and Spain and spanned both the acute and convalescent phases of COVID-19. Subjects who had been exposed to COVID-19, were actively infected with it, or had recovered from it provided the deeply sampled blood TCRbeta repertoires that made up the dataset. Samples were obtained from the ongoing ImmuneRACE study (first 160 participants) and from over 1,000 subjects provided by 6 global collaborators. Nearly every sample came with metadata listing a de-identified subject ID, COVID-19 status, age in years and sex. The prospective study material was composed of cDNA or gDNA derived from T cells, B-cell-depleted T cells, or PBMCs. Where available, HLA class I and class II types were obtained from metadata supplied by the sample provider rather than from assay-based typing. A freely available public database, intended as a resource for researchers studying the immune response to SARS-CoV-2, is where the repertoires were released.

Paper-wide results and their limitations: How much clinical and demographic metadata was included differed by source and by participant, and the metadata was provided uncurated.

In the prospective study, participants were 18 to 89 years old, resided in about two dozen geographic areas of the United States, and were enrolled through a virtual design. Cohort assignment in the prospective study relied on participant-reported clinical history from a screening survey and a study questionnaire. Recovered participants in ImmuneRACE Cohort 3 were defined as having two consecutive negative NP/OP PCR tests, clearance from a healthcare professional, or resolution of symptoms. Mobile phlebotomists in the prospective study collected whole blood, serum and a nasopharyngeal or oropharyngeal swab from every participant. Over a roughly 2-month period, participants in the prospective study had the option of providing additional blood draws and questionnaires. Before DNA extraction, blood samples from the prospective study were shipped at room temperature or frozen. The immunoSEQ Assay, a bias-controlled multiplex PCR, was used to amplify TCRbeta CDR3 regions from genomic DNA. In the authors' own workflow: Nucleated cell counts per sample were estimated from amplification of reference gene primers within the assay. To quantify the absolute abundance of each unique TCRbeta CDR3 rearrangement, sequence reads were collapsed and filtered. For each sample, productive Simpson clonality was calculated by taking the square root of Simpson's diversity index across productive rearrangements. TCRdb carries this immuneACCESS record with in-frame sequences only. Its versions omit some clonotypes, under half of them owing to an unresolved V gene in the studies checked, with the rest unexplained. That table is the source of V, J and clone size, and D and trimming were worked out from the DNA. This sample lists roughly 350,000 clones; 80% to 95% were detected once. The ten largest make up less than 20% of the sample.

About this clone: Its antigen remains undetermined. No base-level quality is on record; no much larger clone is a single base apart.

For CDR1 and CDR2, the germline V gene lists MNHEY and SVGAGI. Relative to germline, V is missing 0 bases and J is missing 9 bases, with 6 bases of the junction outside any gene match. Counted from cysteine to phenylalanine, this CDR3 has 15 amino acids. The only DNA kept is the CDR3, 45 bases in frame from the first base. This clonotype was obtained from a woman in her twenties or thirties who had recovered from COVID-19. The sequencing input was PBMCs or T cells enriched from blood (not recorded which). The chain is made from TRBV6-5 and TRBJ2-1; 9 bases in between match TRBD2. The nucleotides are TGTGCCAGCAGTTACTCACCTAGCGGGAATCCTGAGCAGTTCTTC. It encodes CASSYSPSGNPEQFF.